This TCR beta chain was recovered during a study of T cells in Graves' hyperthyroidism and ophthalmopathy. Amplified TCR beta CDR3 regions derived from RNA transcripts. Researchers ran a first-round RT-PCR on the TCR CDR3 using the HTBI primer set. One entry per CDR3 protein results from TCRdb running MiXCR on the multiplex PCR reads. This table has around 520,000 distinct CDR3 sequences, approximately 25% appearing once. The germline gives CDR1 DFQATT, CDR2 SNEGSKA (reference sequence). There are 16 residues in the CDR3. V lost 4 bases and J 0 bases, leaving 16 bases between the germline ends. The sample holds many counts of this clonotype.

The rearrangement uses TRBV20-1 and TRBJ1-5; no clear D. The receptor's source is a woman in her twenties or thirties with Graves' ophthalmopathy. Sequenced input: blood. CDR3: CSANHPVGYSNQPQHF. The CDR3 DNA reads as TGCAGTGCTAATCACCCCGTGGGCTATAGCAATCAGCCCCAGCATTTT.